The 27 T cell receptor beta chains presented below share a single source sample, sequenced in a study of immune evolution from preneoplasia to lung adenocarcinoma. Here immunoSEQ multiplex PCR was the method, and the copy in TCRdb shows in-frame clones only, minus some. The sample contains around 3,000 clones, around 86% of which appear only once. The sample consisted of FFPE adjacent normal lung tissue. These TCRs come from a person aged 35 to 50 with lung adenocarcinoma.

This clone was found once. J is TRBJ1-1 and V is TRBV5-1, with TRBD1 matching 7 bases. V lost 0 bases to trimming and J lost 0 bases; unmatched junction nucleotides: 5. The CDR3 spans 16 residues. The germline CDR1 and CDR2 sequences are SGHRS and YFSETQ. The CDR3 sequence: CASSLVRGQVNTEAFF. The CDR3 DNA follows: TGCGCCAGCAGCTTGGTGAGGGGGCAGGTGAACACTGAAGCTTTCTTT.

This chain joins TRBV5-1 and TRBJ2-1; 11 bases fit TRBD2. V dropped 4 bases and J dropped 7; count of bases not matched to a gene: 10. CDR1 is SGHRS, CDR2 YFSETQ, per germline. CDR3 size: 16 residues. The CDR3 loop reads CASSPSGVAGGNEQFF. The CDR3 DNA is TGCGCCAGCAGCCCGTCCGGGGTAGCGGGAGGGAATGAGCAGTTCTTC.

This chain uses TRBV28 with TRBJ1-5; the D is unclear. The V end lost 6 bases, the J end lost 5 bases, and 11 bases lay between the germline ends. Germline V gene lookup returns CDR1 MDHEN and CDR2 SYDVKM. The CDR3 is made up of 13 amino acids. As DNA, the CDR3 is TGTGCCAGCAGATTTTCCTTTTATCAGCCCCAGCATTTT. Protein sequence: CASRFSFYQPQHF.

The J gene is TRBJ1-1, the V gene TRBV4-1; a possible D gene is TRBD1 (5 bases). The length of the CDR3 is 14 residues. The V gene lost 1 base and the J gene lost 6 bases, with 12 bases spanning the gap. Germline CDR1 MGHRA, CDR2 YSYEKL. In nucleotides, the CDR3 is TGCGCCAGCAGCCAAGGTCCCAGGGCACCTGAAGCTTTCTTT. It encodes CASSQGPRAPEAFF.

This chain joins TRBV9 and TRBJ1-2, with a possible D match to TRBD1 (6 bases). V lost 0 bases and J 7 bases, leaving 13 bases between the germline ends. Germline V gene sequence: CDR1 SGDLS, CDR2 YYNGEE. The CDR3 is made up of 14 amino acids. This CDR3 is CASSVGGALRGYTF. CDR3 in DNA: TGTGCCAGCAGCGTAGGGGGGGCGTTGCGTGGCTACACCTTC.

V is TRBV30 and J is TRBJ1-1, with TRBD1 as a possible D gene (5 bases). The CDR3 contains 14 residues. Germline CDR1 GTSNPN, CDR2 SVGIG (reference sequence). V lost 3 bases and J 1 base, leaving 12 bases between the germline ends. The CDR3 spells CAWRPPGTNTEAFF. In DNA, the CDR3 is TGTGCCTGGAGGCCCCCCGGGACGAACACTGAAGCTTTCTTT.

The V and J genes are TRBV29-1 and TRBJ2-5; a weak D match, TRBD1 (5 bases). V lost 2 bases, J lost 3 bases, and 13 bases lay in between. This CDR3 contains 14 residues. Germline V CDR1 and CDR2: SQVTM, ANQGSEA. The CDR3 reads CSVEMPGWEETQYF. The CDR3 bases are TGCAGCGTTGAAATGCCAGGGTGGGAAGAGACCCAGTACTTC.

The gene calls are TRBV6-1 and TRBJ2-5; D remains unclear. V lost 6 bases, J lost 2 bases, and 1 base lay in between. Germline CDR1 is MNHNS and CDR2 is SASEGT. The CDR3 loop spans 10 amino acids. CDR3 amino acids: CASRQETQYF. CDR3 DNA sequence: TGTGCCAGCAGACAAGAGACCCAGTACTTC.

The chain recombines TRBV6-4 with TRBJ2-1; D might be TRBD2 (6 bases). There are 13 residues in the CDR3. The ends were cut back, 5 bases at V and 3 bases at J, with 8 bases in the middle. Germline lookup yields CDR1 MRHNA and CDR2 SNTAGT. CDR3 residues: CASSLTSYNEQFF. Here the CDR3 DNA reads TGTGCCAGCAGTTTGACTAGCTACAATGAGCAGTTCTTC.

The V and J genes are TRBV7-2 and TRBJ1-1; no clear D gene. The V end lost 0 bases, the J end lost 7 bases, and 9 bases lay between the germline ends. The CDR3 length is 13 residues. CDR1 is SGHTA, CDR2 FQGNSA, per germline. The CDR3 protein is CASSLATAYEAFF. CDR3 nucleotides: TGTGCCAGCAGCTTAGCCACAGCCTATGAAGCTTTCTTT.

The rearrangement links TRBV7-2 to TRBJ2-2, with 9 bases matching TRBD1. This CDR3 spans 15 amino acids. From germline, CDR1 is SGHTA and CDR2 FQGNSA. The V gene end was trimmed by 5 bases and the J gene end by 5 bases; junction bases not matched to a gene: 6. The CDR3 reads CASSPGTGNTGELFF. CDR3 DNA: TGTGCCAGCAGCCCCGGGACAGGGAATACCGGGGAGCTGTTTTTT.

CDR3 in amino acids: CATSKTGGTGLGNTEAFF. In DNA, the CDR3 is TGTGCCACCAGCAAGACGGGGGGCACGGGCCTAGGGAACACTGAAGCTTTCTTT. V usage is TRBV15 and J usage is TRBJ1-1, with D possibly being TRBD1 (6 bases). Germline V gives CDR1 LNHNV, CDR2 YYDKDF (reference sequence). V gave up 4 bases and J gave up 1 base, with 22 bases separating them. The CDR3 has 18 amino acids.

The chain uses TRBV28 and TRBJ1-2; 7 bases are a match to TRBD1. CDR1 is MDHEN, CDR2 SYDVKM, per germline. CDR3 length: 14 residues. With 7 bases clipped from V and 5 bases from J, the junction kept 10 bases outside the gene matches. This CDR3 is CASTILGTDYGYTF. In DNA, the CDR3 is TGTGCCAGCACAATCCTCGGGACAGATTATGGCTACACCTTC.

The table lists this clone with a count of one. The J gene is TRBJ2-2, the V gene TRBV11-1; no definite D call. The CDR3 loop spans 13 amino acids. Germline lookup yields CDR1 SGHAT and CDR2 FQDESV (reference sequence). The germline V and J ends were trimmed by 2 bases and 4 bases, with 5 bases remaining between them. Here the CDR3 reads CASSLRFTGELFF. The CDR3 DNA sequence: TGTGCCAGCAGCTTAAGATTCACCGGGGAGCTGTTTTTT.

The genes are TRBV30 and TRBJ1-5; no definite D call. V lost 2 bases and J lost 1, with 15 bases in between. The CDR3 sequence is 16 residues long. Per germline, CDR1 GTSNPN and CDR2 SVGIG (reference sequence). The CDR3 nucleotides are TGTGCCTGGAGTCTTGCGGGCTTAGGGAGCAATCAGCCCCAGCATTTT. This encodes CAWSLAGLGSNQPQHF.

The V and J genes are TRBV4-1 and TRBJ2-3; D could derive from TRBD1 or TRBD2 (6 bases each). Germline V lookup: CDR1 MGHRA, CDR2 YSYEKL. Trimming cost V 4 bases and J 4 bases, with 24 bases left between them. The CDR3 is 18 amino acids. The CDR3 region is CASSPRGLTGEESDTQYF. The CDR3 DNA reads as TGCGCCAGCAGCCCCCGGGGGCTTACGGGAGAGGAGTCAGATACGCAGTATTTT.

Here the CDR3 reads CASSLNSRDRGYGYTF. CDR3 sequence (DNA): TGTGCCAGCTCATTAAATTCCCGGGACAGGGGATATGGCTACACCTTC. J is TRBJ1-2 and V is TRBV18, with 10 bases that match TRBD1. The CDR3 is made up of 16 amino acids. V lost 5 bases to trimming and J lost 5 bases; unmatched junction nucleotides: 11. CDR1 is KGHSH and CDR2 is LQKENI in the germline V gene.

This clone came up a few times. The chain employs TRBV7-6 and TRBJ2-5; D ambiguous. The CDR3 spans 15 residues. Trimming cost V 5 bases and J 2 bases, with 15 bases left between them. Looked up from germline, CDR1 is SGHVS and CDR2 is FNYEAQ. The CDR3 sequence: CASSQDGSRQETQYF. The CDR3 DNA reads TGTGCCAGCAGCCAGGATGGCAGCCGTCAAGAGACCCAGTACTTC. Full variable domain (missing parts from reference TRBV7-6 and TRBJ2-5): GAGVSQSPRYKVTKRGQDVALRCDPISGHVSLYWYRQALGQGPEFLTYFNYEAQQDKSGLPNDRFSAERPEGSISTLTIQRTEQRDSAMYRCASSQDGSRQETQYFGPGTRLLVL.

The chain carries TRBV7-2 and TRBJ2-7; D may be TRBD1 (5 bases). The germline V and J ends were trimmed by 3 bases and 2 bases, with 8 bases remaining between them. The CDR3 spans 13 residues. Germline assignment: CDR1 SGHTA and CDR2 FQGNSA. CDR3 nucleotide sequence: TGTGCCAGCAGCTTGGGCAGGGCCTACGAGCAGTACTTC. This codes for CASSLGRAYEQYF.

The chain employs TRBV13 and TRBJ2-2, with D possibly being TRBD2 (7 bases). The germline V and J ends were trimmed by 5 bases and 9 bases, with 13 bases remaining between them. This CDR3 is built from 13 residues. Germline V gene lookup returns CDR1 PRHDT and CDR2 FYEKMQ (reference sequence). The chain's CDR3 is CASSLGGARELFF. The CDR3 DNA sequence: TGTGCCAGCAGCCTTGGGGGGGCTCGGGAGCTGTTTTTT.

The rearrangement joins TRBV29-1 to TRBJ2-7, with D possibly called TRBD1 or TRBD2 (6 bases each). The V gene lost 6 bases and the J gene lost 2 bases, with 23 bases spanning the gap. CDR1 is SQVTM, CDR2 ANQGSEA, per germline. The CDR3 has 16 residues. The CDR3 is CSVGGQTGTRPYEQYF. The CDR3 bases are TGCAGCGTGGGGGGACAAACCGGGACTCGACCCTACGAGCAGTACTTC.

The gene calls are TRBV30 and TRBJ2-1; tentative D call: TRBD2 (6 bases). Germline V CDR1 and CDR2: GTSNPN, SVGIG (reference sequence). The CDR3 length is 13 residues. Trimming removed 2 bases from V and 8 bases from J, with 13 bases in between. The CDR3 spells CAWSSVAGYEQFF. The DNA for the CDR3 is TGTGCCTGGAGTTCGGTGGCGGGGTATGAGCAGTTCTTC.

V usage is TRBV30 and J usage is TRBJ1-2; possibly TRBD1 for D (5 bases). The CDR3 loop spans 16 amino acids. V shed 1 base and J shed 3 bases, with 18 bases lying between them. Germline V lookup: CDR1 GTSNPN, CDR2 SVGIG (reference sequence). The CDR3 reads CAWSAGQGVTYYGYTF. In DNA form, the CDR3 reads TGTGCCTGGAGTGCTGGGCAGGGAGTTACCTACTATGGCTACACCTTC.

The V gene is TRBV30, the J gene TRBJ2-7, with 8 bases lining up with TRBD2. Germline V gene lookup returns CDR1 GTSNPN and CDR2 SVGIG (reference sequence). This CDR3 has 14 amino acids. Unmatched junction bases numbered 6, after V lost 2 bases and J lost 3 bases. CDR3 sequence (DNA): TGTGCCTGGAGTAAGAGCGGGGGCGGCTACGAGCAGTACTTC. This gives the protein CAWSKSGGGYEQYF.

In its sample, this clone was seen once. This chain connects TRBV29-1 to TRBJ1-3, with D maybe TRBD1 (5 bases). The V gene's germline CDR1 is SQVTM and CDR2 ANQGSEA. CDR3 size: 18 residues. The V gene lost 0 bases and the J gene lost 8 bases, with 26 bases spanning the gap. CDR3 DNA sequence: TGCAGCGTTGAAGATCTTGGCAACGTCCAGGGCTGGTTCGACACCATATATTTT. It codes for CSVEDLGNVQGWFDTIYF.

J is TRBJ2-5 and V is TRBV6-5; D not certain. This CDR3 spans 16 amino acids. Germline V CDR1 and CDR2: MNHEY, SVGAGI. V was clipped by 0 bases and J by 2 bases, with 13 bases between them. The CDR3 region has the DNA TGTGCCAGCAGTTACTCTCCAAAAATAGTTCAAGAGACCCAGTACTTC. Translating gives CASSYSPKIVQETQYF.

This chain connects TRBV14 to TRBJ2-1; no reliable D call. The germline CDR1 and CDR2 sequences are SGHDN and FVKESK. The V end lost 1 base, the J end lost 9 bases, and 19 bases lay between the germline ends. The CDR3 sequence is 16 residues long. The CDR3 DNA sequence: TGTGCCAGCAGCCAAGGGACGGGCGGCCGAAGTAGTGAGCAGTTCTTC. Protein product: CASSQGTGGRSSEQFF.